The present T cell receptor beta chain was sequenced within a study of OX40 agonist ivuxolimab in advanced cancers. With respect to the entire study: Ivuxolimab was a fully human IgG2 agonistic monoclonal antibody targeting the costimulatory receptor OX40 (CD134). Intravenous ivuxolimab was administered to patients every 2 weeks at six dose levels: 0.01, 0.1, 0.3, 1.5, 3 and 10 mg/kg. Among the 50 to 55 dose-escalation patients, around 19 had hepatocellular carcinoma, 15 melanoma, 9 renal cell carcinoma and 9 head and neck cancer. In the dose-escalation cohort, 82.7% of patients were male, and the mean age was around 60 years, with a range of roughly 20 to 85. Prior anti-PD-1, anti-PD-L1 or anti-CTLA-4 therapy was permitted, and approximately 41% of dose-escalation patients had received checkpoint inhibitors. Three dose-escalation patients achieved partial responses, one with hepatocellular carcinoma and two with cutaneous melanoma. The purpose of peripheral TCRbeta sequencing was to test whether ivuxolimab changed TCR sequence diversity and led to clonal T-cell expansion. The paper covers the monotherapy dose-escalation part of the phase I ivuxolimab trial, which included N ≈ 50 patients.

Patients with autoimmune disease history or receiving systemic immunosuppression were excluded from the trial. Peripheral blood for TCR sequencing was collected from all dose cohorts at baseline, on cycle 4 day 1, and on cycle 7 day 1. The samples were taken from a phase I, first-in-human, multicenter, open-label dose-escalation trial of ivuxolimab. Adults with locally advanced or metastatic melanoma, renal cell carcinoma, hepatocellular carcinoma or head and neck squamous cell carcinoma were enrolled in the trial. Before TCR sequencing, CD4+ T cells and CD8+ T cells from peripheral blood were sorted into separate populations. Taken from the germline V gene, the CDR1 and CDR2 loops are SGHDT and YYEEEE. After removal of 3 bases from V and 4 bases from J, the junction retains 8 bases not matched to a gene. Counted from cysteine to phenylalanine, this CDR3 has 16 amino acids. CDR3 DNA is the only sequence kept; it has 48 bases, read in frame from the first base.

On the study overall, not on this receptor specifically: At doses of 0.1 to 3.0 mg/kg, clonal expansion of both CD4+ and CD8+ blood T cells was observed from baseline to week 6. The antigen specificity of the clonally expanded peripheral T cells was not determined. Low levels of normalized T-cell clonal expansion were also seen in some patients who did not respond. In the 0.1-3.0 mg/kg groups, partial responders were among the patients with the lowest normalized peripheral clonal expansion, particularly in CD8+ T cells. After ivuxolimab, expanded clones were on average more numerous among CD8+ T cells than among CD4+ T cells.

Concerning this clone itself: There is no known antigen for this receptor. There are no base qualities to consult, and no much larger clone falls within one base.

To sequence the TCRbeta CDR3 region, genomic DNA was isolated from the sorted cells. TCRbeta CDR3 regions were sequenced using the immunoSEQ Assay. TCRdb's version of the immuneACCESS table is confined to in-frame rearrangements and falls short of the full clone set. An unresolved V gene accounts for under half of the shortfall where checked; the remainder is of unknown origin. For this sample there are nearly 85,000 clones; roughly 85% appear just once. The ten top clones hold 1.5% to 2.5% of the sample. The sample was CD4+ or CD8+ T cells sorted from blood, taken in a trial of the OX40 agonist ivuxolimab. This clonotype originated in an adult with an advanced solid tumor such as melanoma, head and neck, liver or kidney cancer. Recombination joined TRBV5-6 with TRBJ1-5; 9 bases in between match TRBD1. The base sequence is TGTGCCAGCAGCTCATACAGGGGGCTAAGTAATCAGCCCCAGCATTTT. This codes for CASSSYRGLSNQPQHF.